The 5 T cell receptor beta chains below were found in one sample sequenced in a study of blood T cell repertoires in COVID-19. Measured with immunoSEQ multiplex PCR; TCRdb has only the in-frame clones, and not every one. The data hold almost 250,000 clones, with more than 70% observed a single time. The source material was peripheral blood. These receptors originate from a woman older than 75 with COVID-19, enrolled during active disease.

The chain links TRBV19 to TRBJ1-3; the D is unclear. This CDR3 region has 15 residues. Trimming cost V 5 bases and J 0 bases, with 11 bases left between them. CDR1 is LNHDA and CDR2 is SQIVND in the germline V gene (reference sequence). CDR3: CASSSENFSGNTIYF. The CDR3 nucleotides are TGTGCCAGTAGTTCCGAGAACTTCTCTGGAAACACCATATATTTT. Full variable domain (missing parts from reference TRBV19 and TRBJ1-3): DGGITQSPKYLFRKEGQNVTLSCEQNLNHDAMYWYRQDPGQGLRLIYYSQIVNDFQKGDIAEGYSVSREKKESFPLTVTSAQKNPTAFYLCASSSENFSGNTIYFGEGSWLTVV.

On this clone itself: Other DNA sequences from this sample encode an identical CDR3 as well. The V and J genes are TRBV18 and TRBJ1-5; 8 positions match TRBD1. Looked up from germline, CDR1 is KGHSH and CDR2 is LQKENI. The V and J ends lost 2 bases and 6 bases, in that order; junction bases with no gene match: 6. The CDR3 consists of 15 residues. DNA for the CDR3: TGTGCCAGCTCACCAGTCGAAGGACAGGGTCAGCCCCAGCATTTT. Translated, it gives CASSPVEGQGQPQHF. Complete variable domain (other parts from reference TRBV18 and TRBJ1-5): NAGVMQNPRHLVRRRGQEARLRCSPMKGHSHVYWYRQLPEEGLKFMVYLQKENIIDESGMPKERFSAEFPKEGPSILRIQQVVRGDSAAYFCASSPVEGQGQPQHFGDGTRLSIL.

V usage is TRBV6-5 and J usage is TRBJ2-1; 9 positions match TRBD1. The V and J ends lost 8 bases and 4 bases, in that order; junction bases with no gene match: 6. Germline lookup yields CDR1 MNHEY and CDR2 SVGAGI. This CDR3 spans 14 amino acids. The CDR3 DNA is TGTGCCAGCCGGGGGACAGGGAGGTACAATGAGCAGTTCTTC. Protein: CASRGTGRYNEQFF.

The rearrangement joins TRBV2 to TRBJ2-5; TRBD2 aligns across 12 bases. This CDR3 has 15 amino acids. With V trimmed by 6 bases and J by 5 bases, 7 bases remained unmatched. The germline CDR1 and CDR2 sequences are SNHLY and FYNNEI. CDR3 protein: CASRRLAGAAETQYF. The CDR3 DNA is TGTGCCAGCAGAAGACTAGCGGGGGCGGCCGAGACCCAGTACTTC.

V gene TRBV18 combines with J gene TRBJ1-1, with a weak D call TRBD1 (6 bases). This CDR3 is built from 16 residues. Trimming stripped 4 bases from V and 1 base from J, with 16 bases between. Germline lookup yields CDR1 KGHSH and CDR2 LQKENI. In DNA form, the CDR3 reads TGTGCCAGCTCACTCTTTGAGACAGGAACGAACACTGAAGCTTTCTTT. Protein: CASSLFETGTNTEAFF.